A single sample is the source of the 23 T cell receptor beta chains below, sequenced in a study of blood T cell repertoires in COVID-19. TCRdb keeps only in-frame clones here, not all; method: immunoSEQ multiplex PCR. The profile covers under 350,000 clones, with roughly 85% appearing a single time and around 4.2% taken by the ten largest. What was sequenced was PBMCs or T cells enriched from blood (not recorded which). The receptors stem from a woman aged 35 to 49 with acute COVID-19.

The chain links TRBV19 to TRBJ1-2, with 7 bases lining up with TRBD1. The CDR3 contains 16 residues. Losses at the gene ends were 5 bases for V and 2 bases for J; bases not matched to a gene: 11. From germline, CDR1 is LNHDA and CDR2 SQIVND (reference sequence). The CDR3 sequence: CASSADRVGINYGYTF. DNA for the CDR3: TGTGCCAGTAGTGCTGACAGGGTAGGCATCAACTATGGCTACACCTTC.

The genes are TRBV9 and TRBJ2-5; TRBD2 is a possible D gene (6 bases). The CDR3 sequence is 14 residues long. Trimming pared 3 bases from V and 5 bases from J, leaving 14 bases between. Per the germline V gene, CDR1 is SGDLS and CDR2 is YYNGEE. This CDR3 reads CASSARTAGETQYF. The CDR3 bases are TGTGCCAGCAGCGCGAGGACGGCGGGGGAGACCCAGTACTTC.

This clone appeared once. The rearrangement joins TRBV6-1 to TRBJ1-1, with D unclear. V dropped 2 bases and J dropped 1 base, with 11 bases sitting between them. The CDR3 is 15 amino acids. Germline CDR1 reads MNHNS; CDR2 reads SASEGT. CDR3 protein: CASSESSRQNTEAFF. In DNA, the CDR3 is TGTGCCAGCAGTGAATCGAGCAGACAGAACACTGAAGCTTTCTTT.

V and J are TRBV10-3 and TRBJ2-4; 13 bases fit TRBD2. The CDR3 extends over 16 amino acids. V lost 4 bases and J lost 6; bases outside the gene matches: 6. Germline V gives CDR1 ENHRY, CDR2 SYGVKD. The CDR3 bases are TGTGCCATCAGTGGTACTAGCGGGAGGGCCGGAAACATTCAGTACTTC. Amino acid sequence: CAISGTSGRAGNIQYF.

The J gene is TRBJ1-2, the V gene TRBV9; 8 positions match TRBD1. The CDR3 is 14 amino acids. With 2 bases clipped from V and 7 bases from J, the junction kept 7 bases outside the gene matches. Per the germline V gene, CDR1 is SGDLS and CDR2 is YYNGEE. CDR3 coding DNA: TGTGCCAGCAGCGTGGGGCAGGGGGCGCGTGGCTACACCTTC. The encoded protein is CASSVGQGARGYTF.

This sequence joins TRBV7-9 and TRBJ1-5, with TRBD1 matching over 7 bases. V shed 1 base and J 3 bases; nucleotides not matched to a gene: 6. CDR1 and CDR2 from the germline V gene are SEHNR and FQNEAQ (reference sequence). The CDR3 runs to 16 residues. The DNA of the CDR3 is TGTGCCAGCAGCTTAGATGGGACAGTACTCAATCAGCCCCAGCATTTT. Its protein product is CASSLDGTVLNQPQHF.

In this sample, this clone turned up a few times. Here the CDR3 DNA reads TGCGCCAGCAGCTTGGGCGGGGATTCACCCCTCCACTTT. This encodes CASSLGGDSPLHF. The genes are TRBV5-1 and TRBJ1-6; D call uncertain. V lost 0 bases, J lost 8 bases, and 6 bases lay in between. The CDR3 loop spans 13 amino acids. Germline V gene sequence: CDR1 SGHRS, CDR2 YFSETQ.

V and J are TRBV24-1 and TRBJ2-7; tentative D call: TRBD1 (6 bases). The V end lost 10 bases, the J end lost 5 bases, and 23 bases lay between the germline ends. CDR1 and CDR2 from the germline V gene are KGHDR and SFDVKD. The length of the CDR3 is 15 residues. CDR3 DNA sequence: TGTGCCACTCCCGAGTTAGGGACACCTAGGGACGAGCAGTACTTC. Its protein product is CATPELGTPRDEQYF.

The V gene is TRBV7-8, the J gene TRBJ1-4, with 7 bases aligning to TRBD1. Germline CDR1 and CDR2: SGHVS and FQNEAQ. The length of the CDR3 is 16 residues. Trimming took 1 base from V and 7 from J; bases not matched to a gene: 9. CDR3 DNA: TGTGCCAGCAGCTTAGTTTCAGGGGGTGTTGGTGAAAAACTGTTTTTT. Translated: CASSLVSGGVGEKLFF. Drawing the rest from reference TRBV7-8 and TRBJ1-4, the complete variable domain is GAGVSQSPRYKVAKRGQDVALRCDPISGHVSLFWYQQALGQGPEFLTYFQNEAQLDKSGLPSDRFFAERPEGSVSTLKIQRTQQEDSAVYLCASSLVSGGVGEKLFFGSGTQLSVL.

The genes are TRBV5-4 and TRBJ2-5, with 8 bases fitting TRBD2. V lost 4 bases, J lost 9 bases, and 2 bases stayed unmatched. The CDR3 runs to 11 residues. Germline V gene data show CDR1 as SGHNT and CDR2 as YYREEE (reference sequence). The CDR3 reads CASSQTSAQYF. CDR3 DNA: TGTGCCAGCAGCCAGACTAGCGCCCAGTACTTC.

As DNA, the CDR3 is TGTGCCAGCAGTGAGGGGACTGCTCAAGAGACCCAGTACTTC. Protein product: CASSEGTAQETQYF. This rearrangement joins TRBV6-1 to TRBJ2-5, with a weak D call TRBD2 (6 bases). CDR1 MNHNS and CDR2 SASEGT come from the germline V gene. This CDR3 contains 14 residues. V lost 3 bases to trimming and J lost 2 bases, with 10 bases between them.

This clone occurred a few times. The chain recombines TRBV11-2 with TRBJ2-2, with D perhaps TRBD2 (5 bases). Germline CDR1 SGHAT, CDR2 FQNNGV. The CDR3 is 17 residues long. Trimming left V 5 bases short and J 0 bases short, with 16 bases between. CDR3 protein: CASSPHGRAPNTGELFF. CDR3 sequence (DNA): TGTGCCAGCAGCCCACATGGGAGAGCGCCGAACACCGGGGAGCTGTTTTTT.

This clone appeared a few times. This sequence joins TRBV2 and TRBJ1-6; possible D gene TRBD1, 5 bases. This CDR3 is built from 16 residues. The ends were cut back, 10 bases at V and 9 bases at J, with 25 bases in the middle. From germline, CDR1 is SNHLY and CDR2 FYNNEI. CDR3 region: CATRPSGLDITSPLHF. Written as DNA, the CDR3 is TGTGCCACCCGTCCTTCAGGGTTGGATATCACTTCACCCCTCCACTTT.

The chain has TRBV28 and TRBJ2-1; 7 bases match TRBD2. This CDR3 contains 16 residues. The V and J ends lost 2 bases and 6 bases, in that order; junction bases with no gene match: 10. The germline gives CDR1 MDHEN, CDR2 SYDVKM. The CDR3 region is CASSLGRDYSGNEQFF. The CDR3 nucleotides read TGTGCCAGCAGTTTAGGACGGGACTACTCGGGCAATGAGCAGTTCTTC.

The chain couples TRBV9 to TRBJ1-3, with 7 bases identical to TRBD1. The CDR3 is 19 amino acids. Germline V gives CDR1 SGDLS, CDR2 YYNGEE. The V and J ends lost 0 bases and 0 bases, in that order; junction bases with no gene match: 12. CDR3 in amino acids: CASSVGQGPVFRSGNTIYF. The CDR3 region has the DNA TGTGCCAGCAGCGTAGGACAGGGTCCGGTGTTCCGCTCTGGAAACACCATATATTTT.

This sequence joins TRBV7-9 and TRBJ1-6, with D perhaps TRBD1 (6 bases). This CDR3 region has 13 residues. Germline lookup yields CDR1 SEHNR and CDR2 FQNEAQ (reference sequence). Trimming removed 4 bases from V and 11 bases from J, with 12 bases in between. The CDR3 DNA follows: TGTGCCAGCAGCTCCGGACAGCTGGCACCCCTCCACTTT. Residues: CASSSGQLAPLHF.

The J gene is TRBJ1-5, the V gene TRBV7-8, with D perhaps TRBD1 (6 bases). There are 17 residues in the CDR3. From germline, CDR1 is SGHVS and CDR2 FQNEAQ. Trimming removed 3 bases at V and 4 bases at J, with 19 bases between. The DNA of the CDR3 is TGTGCCAGCAGCTTGGACAGAGCCCTTCGGGGTAATCAGCCCCAGCATTTT. It yields the protein CASSLDRALRGNQPQHF.

This clone was seen ten or more times. Written as DNA, the CDR3 is TGTGCCAGCAGCCCCACAAGTGTTAGCGGGCTCACAGATACGCAGTATTTT. Its protein is CASSPTSVSGLTDTQYF. This rearrangement joins TRBV7-9 to TRBJ2-3; 7 bases match TRBD2. The CDR3 consists of 17 residues. CDR1 and CDR2 from the germline V gene are SEHNR and FQNEAQ (reference sequence). V lost 5 bases to trimming and J lost 2 bases; unmatched junction nucleotides: 13.

The CDR3 region has the DNA TGTGCCAGCAGCGTAGGCGGGAGAGCTGGGGCCAACGTCCTGACTTTC. It is translated as CASSVGGRAGANVLTF. V gene TRBV9 combines with J gene TRBJ2-6; TRBD2 agrees at 7 bases. The CDR3 length is 16 residues. Germline-derived CDR1 and CDR2 are SGDLS and YYNGEE. Germline trimming cut 0 bases from V and 2 bases from J; bases unmatched to any gene: 2.

The chain has TRBV3-1 (or the pseudogene TRBV3-2) and TRBJ2-3, with 7 bases fitting TRBD1. The V segment lost 4 bases and the J segment 2 bases; nucleotides outside the gene matches: 12. The germline gives CDR1 LGHDT, CDR2 YNNKEL (reference sequence). The CDR3 loop spans 17 amino acids. The CDR3 spells CASSPIGRGGPTDTQYF. In nucleotides, the CDR3 is TGTGCCAGCAGCCCTATTGGTAGAGGGGGCCCCACAGATACGCAGTATTTT.

The chain carries TRBV27 and TRBJ1-2, with unresolved D. The CDR3 contains 16 residues. Germline CDR1 reads MNHEY; CDR2 reads SMNVEV (reference sequence). Trimming removed 5 bases from V and 4 bases from J, with 20 bases in between. CDR3 bases: TGTGCCAGCAGTCGCCAGAGGGAGCCCTCCCCCTATGGCTACACCTTC. It yields the protein CASSRQREPSPYGYTF.

The chain uses TRBV7-9 and TRBJ1-4, with D perhaps TRBD1 (5 bases). With 2 bases removed from V and 7 bases from J, the gap between germline ends came to 14 bases. The CDR3 runs 15 residues. The germline gives CDR1 SEHNR, CDR2 FQNEAQ (reference sequence). The CDR3 loop reads CASSLIPRDFEKLFF. CDR3 DNA: TGTGCCAGCAGCTTAATACCACGGGACTTTGAAAAACTGTTTTTT.

The chain uses TRBV18 and TRBJ1-1; TRBD1 agrees at 11 bases. This CDR3 region has 15 residues. Germline V gives CDR1 KGHSH, CDR2 LQKENI. Losses at the gene ends were 3 bases for V and 5 bases for J; bases not matched to a gene: 5. The CDR3 sequence is CASSPTGTGGTEAFF. CDR3 nucleotides: TGTGCCAGCTCACCGACCGGGACAGGGGGGACTGAAGCTTTCTTT.